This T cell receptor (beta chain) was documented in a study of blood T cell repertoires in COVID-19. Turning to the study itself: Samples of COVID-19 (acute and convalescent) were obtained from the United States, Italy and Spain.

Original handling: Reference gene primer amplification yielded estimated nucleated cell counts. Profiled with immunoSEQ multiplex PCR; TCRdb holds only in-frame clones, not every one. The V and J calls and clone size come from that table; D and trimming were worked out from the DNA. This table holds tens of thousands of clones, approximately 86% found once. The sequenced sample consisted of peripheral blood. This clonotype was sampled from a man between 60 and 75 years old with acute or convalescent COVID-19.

CDR3 DNA sequence: TGCAGCGTTGAAACGGGAGTCCCAGATACGCAGTATTTT. Amino acid sequence: CSVETGVPDTQYF. This sequence joins TRBV29-1 and TRBJ2-3; D perhaps matches TRBD2 (6 bases). Looked up from germline, CDR1 is SQVTM and CDR2 is ANQGSEA. V lost 2 bases and J lost 4, with 10 bases in between. The CDR3 runs 13 residues.